This T cell receptor beta chain was obtained from a study of T cell repertoires in cytomegalovirus infection. This clonotype occurred a few times. Its specificity is not known. TCRdb re-called the reads through MiXCR, storing one row per CDR3 protein. The sample has approximately 1,000,000 distinct CDR3 sequences, 31% seen once; the top ten hold about 14%. This CDR3 has 16 amino acids. Germline assignment: CDR1 SGHDT and CDR2 YYEEEE. V gave up 0 bases and J gave up 2 bases, with 12 bases separating them. The TCR sequence derives from a human donor in good health (CMV status not recorded). Some clones in this sample may be carry-over from other donors' samples. The chain has TRBV5-6 and TRBJ2-1; D possibly corresponds to TRBD1 (5 bases). The sample consisted of cultured CD8+ T cells from PBMCs, taken from culture after CMV antigen stimulation. The CDR3 DNA follows: TGTGCCAGCAGCTTGGGGGGCAAAGGAACCTACAATGAGCAGTTCTTC. Translation gives CASSLGGKGTYNEQFF.